Sequencing of this T cell receptor (beta chain) was carried out in a study of monozygotic twins with inflammatory bowel disease. The germline V gene encodes CDR1 DFQATT and CDR2 SNEGSKA (reference sequence). This CDR3 comprises 14 residues. It was approximately 3,700 ng of total RNA that each TCR library used. UMIs incorporating a 6-nucleotide sample barcode were appended by means of template switching. TCRalpha along with TCRbeta cDNA was subjected to two nested PCRs lasting around 15 and 9 cycles. TCRdb re-analyzed the 5' RACE reads; it lists each CDR3 protein once, without DNA. Across about 330,000 distinct CDR3 sequences, the top ten clones capture approximately 2% of the sample.

The source material was blood. The chain recombines TRBV20-1 with TRBJ2-5; TCRdb names TRBD1, which stays unverified in the absence of DNA. The TCR sequence derives from a human donor with ulcerative colitis or Crohn's disease, or a healthy co-twin of an affected twin (not recorded which). The CDR3 is CSTGTGSGRETQYF.